These 25 T cell receptor beta chains were all obtained from the same sample, sequenced in a study of regulatory T cells in long-lasting Graves disease. The time point: newly diagnosed GD, antithyroid drugs for less than 3 months. Following extraction of RNA from PBMCs, that RNA was used to make the TCR library. Assembly of TCR beta libraries relied on iRepertoire HTBI primers together with Arm-PCR of CDR3 regions. TCRdb re-called the multiplex PCR reads through MiXCR, storing one row per CDR3 protein. This sample has hundreds of thousands of distinct CDR3 sequences, with around 15% found just once. These data also formed part of another study, on T cells in Graves' hyperthyroidism and ophthalmopathy.

Sequences were derived from peripheral blood mononuclear cells (PBMCs), sampled at new diagnosis, from a patient treated with antithyroid drugs. These TCRs come from a woman between 40 and 65 years old with Graves disease.

CDR3 in amino acids: CASRKQTTGELFF. CDR3 bases: TGTGCCAGCCGCAAGCAGACCACCGGGGAGCTGTTTTTT. J is TRBJ2-2 and V is TRBV19; D is ambiguous. CDR1 is LNHDA and CDR2 is SQIVND in the germline V gene (reference sequence). The germline V and J ends were trimmed by 9 bases and 4 bases, with 12 bases remaining between them. CDR3 length: 13 amino acids.

This clonotype was picked up many times. The chain is built from TRBV18 and TRBJ2-5, with D uncertain. V gave up 5 bases and J gave up 5 bases, with 12 bases separating them. The germline CDR1 and CDR2 sequences are KGHSH and LQKENI. The CDR3 extends over 13 amino acids. The CDR3 loop reads CASSSKTVETQYF. Here the CDR3 DNA reads TGTGCCAGCTCATCTAAGACGGTGGAGACCCAGTACTTC. The full variable domain, completed using reference TRBV18 and TRBJ2-5, is NAGVMQNPRHLVRRRGQEARLRCSPMKGHSHVYWYRQLPEEGLKFMVYLQKENIIDESGMPKERFSAEFPKEGPSILRIQQVVRGDSAAYFCASSSKTVETQYFGPGTRLLVL.

In this sample, this clonotype turned up many times. The chain employs TRBV2 and TRBJ1-1, with D unresolved. The CDR3 covers 13 residues. Germline V gene data show CDR1 as SNHLY and CDR2 as FYNNEI. V was cut by 10 bases and J by 0 bases, with 12 bases left in between. The CDR3 loop reads CAISGGLNTEAFF. CDR3 in DNA: TGTGCCATCTCGGGAGGACTGAACACTGAAGCTTTCTTT.

This clonotype was picked up many times. The chain uses TRBV5-1 and TRBJ1-3; weak D call: TRBD1 (6 bases). V was cut by 1 base and J by 3 bases, with 11 bases left in between. Germline V gives CDR1 SGHRS, CDR2 YFSETQ. The CDR3 has 15 amino acids. The DNA of the CDR3 is TGCGCCAGCAGCTTGAGAGGGGGAAGTGGAAACACCATATATTTT. It encodes CASSLRGGSGNTIYF.

This clonotype came up a few times. The genes are TRBV6-2 or TRBV6-3 and TRBJ2-7; 8 bases fit TRBD1. Losses at the gene ends were 0 bases for V and 6 bases for J; bases not matched to a gene: 4. This CDR3 has 14 residues. CDR1 and CDR2 from the germline V gene are MNHEY and SVGEGT. The CDR3 coding sequence is TGTGCCAGCAGTTACTCGGGACAGGTCAGCGAGCAGTACTTC. Residues: CASSYSGQVSEQYF.

This clonotype was observed at least ten times. The chain has TRBV28 and TRBJ1-1; 10 bases map to TRBD1. Per germline, CDR1 MDHEN and CDR2 SYDVKM. Trimming took 5 bases from V and 1 from J; bases not matched to a gene: 4. This CDR3 is built from 15 residues. The CDR3 is CASSHRDRGNTEAFF. The CDR3, as DNA: TGTGCCAGCAGTCACCGGGACAGGGGGAACACTGAAGCTTTCTTT. Using reference TRBV28 and TRBJ1-1 for the parts outside the CDR3, the full variable domain is DVKVTQSSRYLVKRTGEKVFLECVQDMDHENMFWYRQDPGLGLRLIYFSYDVKMKEKGDIPEGYSVSREKKERFSLILESASTNQTSMYLCASSHRDRGNTEAFFGQGTRLTVV.

This chain joins TRBV29-1 and TRBJ1-1; maybe TRBD1 (6 bases). This CDR3 has 13 amino acids. Trimming removed 7 bases from V and 0 bases from J, with 12 bases in between. In germline, CDR1 is SQVTM, CDR2 ANQGSEA. DNA for the CDR3: TGCAGCGGTACACAGGGATTGAACACTGAAGCTTTCTTT. It encodes CSGTQGLNTEAFF.

This clonotype was seen ten or more times. The CDR3 nucleotides are TGTGCCAGCAGCCCCCTCCCGGATGGCAATCAGCCCCAGCATTTT. This translates into CASSPLPDGNQPQHF. This sequence joins TRBV5-8 and TRBJ1-5; D unresolved. Per germline, CDR1 SGHTS and CDR2 YDEGEE. This CDR3 region has 15 residues. Trimming took off 4 bases at V and 2 bases at J, with 13 bases between the two ends.

This clonotype has at least ten counts. CDR3 nucleotides: TGTGCCAGCAGCTTGGTCGGCGGGGGAAGCACAGATACGCAGTATTTT. Translation gives CASSLVGGGSTDTQYF. The chain has TRBV7-8 and TRBJ2-3; the match to TRBD2 covers 7 bases. V lost 3 bases to trimming and J lost 0 bases; unmatched junction nucleotides: 6. CDR3 length equals 16 residues. Germline CDR1 reads SGHVS; CDR2 reads FQNEAQ. Drawing the rest from reference TRBV7-8 and TRBJ2-3, the complete variable domain is GAGVSQSPRYKVAKRGQDVALRCDPISGHVSLFWYQQALGQGPEFLTYFQNEAQLDKSGLPSDRFFAERPEGSVSTLKIQRTQQEDSAVYLCASSLVGGGSTDTQYFGPGTRLTVL.

This clonotype was observed at least ten times. The chain carries TRBV20-1 and TRBJ2-7; 10 bases fit TRBD2. The germline V gene has CDR1 DFQATT and CDR2 SNEGSKA (reference sequence). The CDR3 extends over 16 amino acids. V shed 3 bases, J shed 2 bases, and the junction held 10 bases outside the gene matches. The CDR3 is CSASAGTSVSAYEQYF. In nucleotides, the CDR3 is TGCAGTGCTAGCGCCGGGACTAGCGTCTCGGCCTACGAGCAGTACTTC.

Comments on this clonotype: A much more abundant neighbour one base away suggests this may be a read error. The CDR3 sequence: CASSWGASTVAGELFF. CDR3 nucleotide sequence: TGTGCCAGCAGCTGGGGGGCTAGCACGGTCGCCGGGGAGCTGTTTTTT. The chain has TRBV28 and TRBJ2-2, with D possibly being TRBD1 or TRBD2 (6 bases each). Per the germline V gene, CDR1 is MDHEN and CDR2 is SYDVKM. The V and J ends lost 6 bases and 6 bases respectively, with 20 bases between them. This CDR3 contains 16 residues.

The chain carries TRBV28 and TRBJ2-7; D is unresolved. Germline CDR1 is MDHEN and CDR2 is SYDVKM. The CDR3 totals 12 residues. The V end was cut by 6 bases, the J end by 12 bases, with 18 bases between. CDR3 in DNA: TGTGCCAGCAGCTCGCCTGCCGGACGGGCGTACTTC. Its translation is CASSSPAGRAYF.

In its sample, this clonotype was seen many times. The chain joins TRBV28 to TRBJ2-3, with 14 bases fitting TRBD2. Unmatched junction bases numbered 1, after V lost 6 bases and J lost 2 bases. Germline V lookup: CDR1 MDHEN, CDR2 SYDVKM. There are 15 residues in the CDR3. CDR3 region: CASRGLAGATDTQYF. The CDR3 DNA follows: TGTGCCAGCAGGGGACTAGCGGGGGCCACAGATACGCAGTATTTT. The variable domain in full, completed from reference TRBV28 and TRBJ2-3, reads DVKVTQSSRYLVKRTGEKVFLECVQDMDHENMFWYRQDPGLGLRLIYFSYDVKMKEKGDIPEGYSVSREKKERFSLILESASTNQTSMYLCASRGLAGATDTQYFGPGTRLTVL.

The J gene is TRBJ2-3, the V gene TRBV10-3; 8 bases align to TRBD2. This CDR3 has 17 amino acids. CDR1 and CDR2 from the germline V gene are ENHRY and SYGVKD. With 3 bases clipped from V and 0 bases from J, the junction kept 8 bases outside the gene matches. CDR3 region: CAISDSTSGVSTDTQYF. The CDR3 nucleotides are TGTGCCATCAGTGACTCCACTAGCGGCGTTAGCACAGATACGCAGTATTTT.

The chain recombines TRBV2 with TRBJ2-5, with a possible D match to TRBD2 (6 bases). V lost 8 bases and J lost 5, with 12 bases in between. CDR1 SNHLY and CDR2 FYNNEI come from the germline V gene. This CDR3 contains 12 residues. CDR3 in amino acids: CASRGSVETQYF. The DNA of the CDR3 is TGTGCCAGCCGGGGGAGCGTGGAGACCCAGTACTTC. Combining the CDR3 with reference TRBV2 and TRBJ2-5 gives the whole variable domain EPEVTQTPSHQVTQMGQEVILRCVPISNHLYFYWYRQILGQKVEFLVSFYNNEISEKSEIFDDQFSVERPDGSNFTLKIRSTKLEDSAMYFCASRGSVETQYFGPGTRLLVL.

This clonotype showed up many times. The chain carries TRBV20-1 and TRBJ2-7; D perhaps matches TRBD1 (7 bases). The V gene's germline CDR1 is DFQATT and CDR2 SNEGSKA (reference sequence). Trimming took off 3 bases at V and 3 bases at J, with 12 bases between the two ends. The CDR3 totals 13 residues. The CDR3: CSASGQGGYEQYF. CDR3 nucleotide sequence: TGCAGTGCTAGCGGGCAGGGGGGCTACGAGCAGTACTTC.

The chain combines TRBV14 with TRBJ1-2; the D is unclear. CDR1 is SGHDN, CDR2 FVKESK, per germline. Trimming removed 0 bases from V and 2 bases from J, with 13 bases in between. The CDR3 spans 16 residues. CDR3 nucleotide sequence: TGTGCCAGCAGCCAAGATCACAGTCCGGGGAACTATGGCTACACCTTC. It yields the protein CASSQDHSPGNYGYTF. Variable domain in full (rest from reference TRBV14 and TRBJ1-2): EAGVTQFPSHSVIEKGQTVTLRCDPISGHDNLYWYRRVMGKEIKFLLHFVKESKQDESGMPNNRFLAERTGGTYSTLKVQPAELEDSGVYFCASSQDHSPGNYGYTFGSGTRLTVV.

Ten or more counts support this clonotype. The J gene is TRBJ1-3, the V gene TRBV19, with D possibly matching TRBD1 (5 bases). CDR1 is LNHDA, CDR2 SQIVND, per germline (reference sequence). Deletions cut 4 bases from V and 0 bases from J, with 13 bases between. The CDR3 loop spans 16 amino acids. CDR3 DNA: TGTGCCAGTAGTACCGTCGACAGTTACTCTGGAAACACCATATATTTT. Translating gives CASSTVDSYSGNTIYF.

Worth noting for this clonotype: Since a much larger clone is just one base distant, this may be a read error. The chain joins TRBV12-3 or TRBV12-4 to TRBJ1-1; D gene uncertain. The CDR3 consists of 13 residues. CDR3 region: CASSTKKNAEAFF. In DNA form, the CDR3 reads TGTGCCAGCAGTACCAAAAAGAACGCTGAAGCTTTCTTT.

Remarks on this clonotype: This may be a read error, as it is one base from a much larger clone. A read error is likely, as this CDR3 ends without the conserved phenylalanine or tryptophan. The chain is built from TRBV20-1 and TRBJ2-1; 10 nucleotides align to TRBD1. This CDR3 region has 13 residues. V trimming: 1 base; J trimming: 6 bases; junction bases outside the gene matches: 0. Germline CDR1 reads DFQATT; CDR2 reads SNEGSKA (reference sequence). The CDR3 protein is CSARGTGGNEQFS. The CDR3 DNA follows: TGCAGTGCTAGAGGGACAGGGGGCAATGAGCAGTTCTCC.

This clonotype was seen ten or more times. An end of the junction differs from the germline gene, which may be a read error. This chain uses TRBV12-3 or TRBV12-4 with TRBJ1-3, with a weak D call TRBD1 (6 bases). This CDR3 is 15 amino acids long. The CDR3 DNA follows: TGTACCAGCAGTTTCCGCAGGGGCAATGGAAACACCATATATTTT. Translated: CTSSFRRGNGNTIYF.

This clonotype was counted many times. V and J are TRBV30 and TRBJ1-1; no clear D gene. CDR3 length equals 12 residues. The germline V and J ends were trimmed by 3 bases and 6 bases, with 11 bases remaining between them. Germline CDR1 reads GTSNPN; CDR2 reads SVGIG (reference sequence). The CDR3 is CAWSQVGPEAFF. The CDR3 bases are TGTGCCTGGAGCCAAGTCGGACCTGAAGCTTTCTTT.

This clonotype was recorded a few times. The V gene is TRBV5-1, the J gene TRBJ1-1; TRBD1 is a possible D gene (5 bases). V was clipped by 5 bases and J by 6 bases, with 17 bases between them. Germline V lookup: CDR1 SGHRS, CDR2 YFSETQ. This CDR3 contains 14 residues. CDR3 amino acids: CASSRDGGSAEAFF. CDR3 bases: TGCGCCAGCAGTCGGGACGGGGGTAGCGCTGAAGCTTTCTTT.

This clonotype was counted only a few times. The J gene is TRBJ2-1, the V gene TRBV12-3 or TRBV12-4; 8 positions match TRBD1. V dropped 6 bases and J dropped 6; count of bases not matched to a gene: 16. CDR3 size: 17 residues. The CDR3 loop reads CASSEPGTGPNLNEQFF. DNA of the CDR3: TGTGCCAGCAGCGAGCCCGGGACAGGCCCAAATCTCAATGAGCAGTTCTTC.

The chain couples TRBV3-1 to TRBJ2-2; TRBD2 aligns across 8 bases. The trim removed 6 bases at V and 5 bases at J, leaving 5 bases unmatched. This CDR3 region has 14 residues. Germline V gene lookup returns CDR1 LGHDT and CDR2 YNNKEL (reference sequence). CDR3: CASRRGGSTGELFF. As DNA, the CDR3 is TGTGCCAGCAGACGGGGGGGCAGTACCGGGGAGCTGTTTTTT.